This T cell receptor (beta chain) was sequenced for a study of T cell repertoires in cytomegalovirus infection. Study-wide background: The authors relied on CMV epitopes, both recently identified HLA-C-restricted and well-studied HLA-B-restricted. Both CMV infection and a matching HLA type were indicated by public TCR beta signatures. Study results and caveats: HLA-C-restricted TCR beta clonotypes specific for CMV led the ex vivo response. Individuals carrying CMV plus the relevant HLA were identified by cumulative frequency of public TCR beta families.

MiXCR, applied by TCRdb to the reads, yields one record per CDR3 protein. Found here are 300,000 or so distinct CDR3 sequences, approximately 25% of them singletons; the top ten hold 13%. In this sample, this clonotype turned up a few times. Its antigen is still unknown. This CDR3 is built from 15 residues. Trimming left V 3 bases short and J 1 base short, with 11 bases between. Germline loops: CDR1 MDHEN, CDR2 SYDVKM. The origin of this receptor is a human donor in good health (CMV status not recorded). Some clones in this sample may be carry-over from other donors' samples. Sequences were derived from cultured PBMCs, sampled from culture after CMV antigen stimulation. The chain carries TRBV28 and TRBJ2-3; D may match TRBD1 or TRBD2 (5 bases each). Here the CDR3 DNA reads TGTGCCAGCAGTTTGAGTGGGGACCGCACAGATACGCAGTATTTT. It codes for CASSLSGDRTDTQYF.